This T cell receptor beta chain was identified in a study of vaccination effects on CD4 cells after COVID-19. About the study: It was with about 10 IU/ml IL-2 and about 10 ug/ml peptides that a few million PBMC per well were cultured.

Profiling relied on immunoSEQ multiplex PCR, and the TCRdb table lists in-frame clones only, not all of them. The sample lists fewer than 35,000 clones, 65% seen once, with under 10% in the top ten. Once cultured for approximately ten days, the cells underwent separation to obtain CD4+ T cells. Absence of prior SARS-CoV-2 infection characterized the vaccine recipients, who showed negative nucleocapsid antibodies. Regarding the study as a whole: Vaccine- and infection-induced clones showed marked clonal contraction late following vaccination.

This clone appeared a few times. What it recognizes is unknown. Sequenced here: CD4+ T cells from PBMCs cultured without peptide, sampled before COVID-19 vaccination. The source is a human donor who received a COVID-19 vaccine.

CDR3 region: CASSTTGVLNQPQHF. The CDR3 DNA reads TGTGCCAGCAGCACGACAGGGGTACTAAATCAGCCCCAGCATTTT. This chain uses TRBV27 with TRBJ1-5, with 8 bases matching TRBD1. Trimming removed 6 bases from V and 4 bases from J; junction bases left unmatched: 8. Per germline, CDR1 MNHEY and CDR2 SMNVEV (reference sequence). This CDR3 is built from 15 residues.